The present T cell receptor (beta chain) was sequenced within a study of OX40 agonist ivuxolimab in advanced cancers. About the investigation overall: Ivuxolimab, which targeted the costimulatory receptor OX40 (CD134), was an agonistic, fully human IgG2 monoclonal antibody. Intravenous ivuxolimab was administered to patients every 2 weeks at six dose levels: 0.01, 0.1, 0.3, 1.5, 3 and 10 mg/kg. Of the roughly 53 patients in dose escalation, about 20 had hepatocellular carcinoma, roughly 15 had melanoma, 9 had renal cell carcinoma and 9 had head and neck cancer. In the dose-escalation cohort, roughly 80% of patients were male, and the mean age was approximately 60 years, with a range of roughly 23 to 85. Prior anti-PD-1, anti-PD-L1 or anti-CTLA-4 therapy was permitted, and approximately 40% of dose-escalation patients had received checkpoint inhibitors. Three dose-escalation patients achieved partial responses, one with hepatocellular carcinoma and two with cutaneous melanoma. The purpose of peripheral TCRbeta sequencing was to test whether ivuxolimab changed TCR sequence diversity and led to clonal T-cell expansion. The paper describes the monotherapy dose-escalation part (N ≈ 52 patients) of the phase I trial of ivuxolimab. Broader findings and caveats from the paper: Partial responders in the 0.1-3.0 mg/kg groups had among the lowest normalized peripheral clonal expansion, especially among CD8+ T cells. Clonal expansion of both CD4+ and CD8+ blood T cells was observed from baseline to week 6 at doses 0.1 to 3.0 mg/kg. On average, CD8+ T cells showed more expanded clones than CD4+ T cells after ivuxolimab. Low levels of normalized T-cell clonal expansion were also seen in some nonresponding patients. The antigen specificity of the peripheral T cells that underwent clonal expansion was not determined.

Patients with a history of autoimmune disease or receiving systemic immunosuppression were excluded from the trial. Peripheral blood for TCR sequencing was collected from all dose cohorts at baseline, on cycle 4 day 1, and on cycle 7 day 1. The samples were taken from a phase I, first-in-human, multicenter, open-label dose-escalation trial of ivuxolimab. Adults with locally advanced or metastatic melanoma, renal cell, hepatocellular, or head and neck squamous cell carcinoma were enrolled in the trial. CD4+ and CD8+ T cells were sorted separately from peripheral blood before TCR sequencing. A word on this clone: The target of this receptor is not known. A read error likely explains this, since a far larger clone differs by one base.

Per the germline V gene, MNHNS is the CDR1 and SASEGT is the CDR2. From its cysteine to its phenylalanine, the CDR3 spans 11 amino acids. Solely the CDR3 DNA is kept, with 33 bases framed from the first base. Trimming costs V 3 bases and J 5 bases, and their ends lie 4 bases apart. Genomic DNA was isolated from the sorted cells so that the TCRbeta CDR3 region could be sequenced. TCRbeta CDR3 regions were sequenced using the immunoSEQ Assay. TCRdb re-hosts the immuneACCESS table, in-frame sequences only. Its copies lack some clones; in the studies checked, an unresolved V gene accounts for under half of them, and the cause for the rest is not known. Across this sample there are about 77,000 clones, with over 70% seen only once. Jointly, the top ten make up 4.6% of the sample.

The receptor comes from an adult with an advanced solid tumor such as melanoma, head and neck, liver or kidney cancer. Sequenced here: CD4+ or CD8+ T cells sorted from blood, sampled in a trial of the OX40 agonist ivuxolimab. The receptor chain draws on TRBV6-1 and TRBJ2-5; the D gene cannot be named for sure. CDR3 protein: CASSEWETQYF. The nucleotides read TGTGCCAGCAGTGAGTGGGAGACCCAGTACTTC.